These 17 T cell receptor beta chains originate from one sample sequenced in a study of T cell clonotyping in hematopoietic cell transplantation. Some clones are missing from TCRdb's copy, which holds only in-frame ones; the method was immunoSEQ multiplex PCR. The sample holds fewer than 80,000 clones, approximately 94% seen once. The sample was peripheral blood mononuclear cells. The receptors originated from a man aged 45-65 years in good health. Some clones in this sample may be carry-over from other donors' samples.

The chain combines TRBV5-6 with TRBJ2-7; 7 bases are shared with TRBD2. The V segment lost 4 bases and the J segment 3 bases; nucleotides outside the gene matches: 7. The V gene's germline CDR1 is SGHDT and CDR2 YYEEEE. The CDR3 consists of 14 residues. The DNA for the CDR3 is TGTGCCAGCAGCCGGACTAGGGCTAACTACGAGCAGTACTTC. This gives the protein CASSRTRANYEQYF.

V and J are TRBV6-6 and TRBJ1-5; TRBD1 matches at 7 bases. From germline, CDR1 is MNHNY and CDR2 SVGAGI (reference sequence). This CDR3 is built from 15 residues. With 4 bases clipped from V and 9 bases from J, the junction kept 12 bases outside the gene matches. CDR3 in amino acids: CASSFLRDSDSPQHF. CDR3 DNA: TGTGCCAGCAGTTTCCTCCGGGACAGCGATTCGCCCCAGCATTTT.

This rearrangement joins TRBV7-6 to TRBJ2-7, with 8 bases matching TRBD1. The J segment lost 5 bases and the V segment lost 5 bases, leaving 5 bases of the junction unmatched. CDR1 and CDR2 from the germline V gene are SGHVS and FNYEAQ. The CDR3 contains 13 residues. As DNA, the CDR3 is TGTGCCAGCAGCCCTATGGGACAGGACGAGCAGTACTTC. Its protein product is CASSPMGQDEQYF.

The chain employs TRBV11-2 and TRBJ2-7; 10 bases align to TRBD1. CDR3 length: 14 amino acids. The germline V gene has CDR1 SGHAT and CDR2 FQNNGV. J was trimmed by 3 bases and V by 1 base; bases with no gene match: 0. As DNA, the CDR3 is TGTGCCAGCAGCTTAGGGGACAGGGGCTACGAGCAGTACTTC. It translates to CASSLGDRGYEQYF.

The chain combines TRBV5-1 with TRBJ2-7; the match to TRBD1 covers 7 bases. This CDR3 is 15 amino acids long. Per the germline V gene, CDR1 is SGHRS and CDR2 is YFSETQ. V lost 0 bases, J lost 2 bases, and 5 bases stayed unmatched. The CDR3 spells CASSLAMGQTYEQYF. CDR3 bases: TGCGCCAGCAGCTTGGCAATGGGACAGACCTACGAGCAGTACTTC.

V usage is TRBV6-5 and J usage is TRBJ2-3; no clear D. CDR1 is MNHEY and CDR2 is SVGAGI in the germline V gene. With 5 bases removed from V and 3 bases from J, the gap between germline ends came to 15 bases. This CDR3 is 15 amino acids long. The CDR3: CASSPGPYSTDTQYF. CDR3 DNA: TGTGCCAGCAGTCCCGGGCCCTATTCTACAGATACGCAGTATTTT.

The V call is TRBV7-2, the J call TRBJ2-2; D is unresolved. This CDR3 has 15 residues. Germline assignment: CDR1 SGHTA and CDR2 FQGNSA. Trimming left V 0 bases short and J 1 base short, with 6 bases between. In DNA, the CDR3 is TGTGCCAGCAGCTTAGCCGCCAGGAACACCGGGGAGCTGTTTTTT. Residues: CASSLAARNTGELFF.

This clone has more than one count but fewer than ten. The J gene is TRBJ1-6, the V gene TRBV4-1; D possibly corresponds to TRBD1 (5 bases). The CDR3 totals 14 residues. The V end lost 8 bases, the J end lost 7 bases, and 15 bases lay between the germline ends. CDR1 and CDR2 from the germline V gene are MGHRA and YSYEKL. CDR3 residues: CASRSQGPNSPLHF. CDR3 sequence (DNA): TGCGCCAGCCGCTCCCAGGGCCCAAATTCACCCCTCCACTTT.

The rearrangement uses TRBV11-1 and TRBJ2-3; a possible D gene is TRBD1 (5 bases). V was pared by 1 base and J by 2 bases, with 16 bases between. Germline CDR1 reads SGHAT; CDR2 reads FQDESV (reference sequence). This CDR3 is 17 amino acids long. The CDR3 sequence: CASSLEGRGHPTDTQYF. In DNA, the CDR3 is TGTGCCAGCAGCTTAGAGGGTAGAGGACACCCCACAGATACGCAGTATTTT.

The rearrangement links TRBV5-4 to TRBJ2-2; D is uncertain. The germline gives CDR1 SGHNT, CDR2 YYREEE (reference sequence). The CDR3 covers 13 residues. V dropped 1 base and J dropped 4 bases, with 5 bases sitting between them. The CDR3 coding sequence is TGTGCCAGCAGCTTGTGGGGCACCGGGGAGCTGTTTTTT. As protein: CASSLWGTGELFF.

The V call is TRBV6-5, the J call TRBJ2-1; D is undetermined. The CDR3 sequence is 11 residues long. Germline loops: CDR1 MNHEY, CDR2 SVGAGI. Trimming removed 7 bases from V and 1 base from J, with 2 bases in between. For the CDR3, the DNA is TGTGCCAGCATGTCCTACAATGAGCAGTTCTTC. Translating gives CASMSYNEQFF.

V is TRBV5-1 and J is TRBJ2-5; TRBD2 is a possible D gene (5 bases). There are 16 residues in the CDR3. The V end lost 0 bases, the J end lost 4 bases, and 16 bases lay between the germline ends. Germline V gene lookup returns CDR1 SGHRS and CDR2 YFSETQ. In DNA form, the CDR3 reads TGCGCCAGCAGCTTGGTTGGTGAGCGGCGAGGAGAGACCCAGTACTTC. This codes for CASSLVGERRGETQYF.

The V gene is TRBV28, the J gene TRBJ1-2; no firm D call. V lost 3 bases and J 8 bases, leaving 4 bases between the germline ends. Germline CDR1 reads MDHEN; CDR2 reads SYDVKM. CDR3 size: 10 residues. DNA for the CDR3: TGTGCCAGCAGTTTCGACGGCTACACCTTC. Protein sequence: CASSFDGYTF.

The genes are TRBV29-1 and TRBJ1-2; 8 bases map to TRBD1. There are 16 residues in the CDR3. J gave up 2 bases and V 6 bases, and 14 bases lay outside the gene matches. Germline-derived CDR1 and CDR2 are SQVTM and ANQGSEA. The CDR3 here is CSVLRGTGRNNYGYTF. The CDR3 DNA reads as TGCAGCGTCCTAAGAGGGACAGGACGGAACAACTATGGCTACACCTTC.

V usage is TRBV19 and J usage is TRBJ2-7; 10 bases map to TRBD2. This CDR3 has 17 residues. Per germline, CDR1 LNHDA and CDR2 SQIVND (reference sequence). With 3 bases clipped from V and 5 bases from J, the junction kept 13 bases outside the gene matches. The CDR3 is CASSMISLAGVPNEQYF. Written as DNA, the CDR3 is TGTGCCAGTAGTATGATCTCTCTAGCGGGAGTTCCCAACGAGCAGTACTTC.

The CDR3 DNA follows: TGTGCCAGCTCACCCGACAGGAACTATGGCTACACCTTC. Translated: CASSPDRNYGYTF. The chain recombines TRBV18 with TRBJ1-2; the D gene is possibly TRBD1 (6 bases). The V gene lost 3 bases and the J gene lost 2 bases, with 7 bases spanning the gap. There are 13 residues in the CDR3. Germline values: CDR1 KGHSH, CDR2 LQKENI.

The chain has TRBV7-6 and TRBJ2-3; D gene unclear. Germline CDR1 reads SGHVS; CDR2 reads FNYEAQ. This CDR3 contains 15 residues. Trimming shortened V by 1 base and J by 0 bases, and 8 bases separated the two germline ends. CDR3 loop: CASSLGALSTDTQYF. CDR3 coding DNA: TGTGCCAGCAGCTTAGGGGCTTTAAGCACAGATACGCAGTATTTT.